Listed below are T cell receptor beta chains from one sample, sequenced in a study of blood T cell repertoires in COVID-19. The method was immunoSEQ multiplex PCR; TCRdb's version includes in-frame clones alone and lacks a portion of them. The table shows 70,000 to 75,000 clones, with roughly four fifths occurring only once. Specimen: peripheral blood. These receptors all come from a woman in her 70s with acute or convalescent COVID-19. Each CDR3 is given with its conserved first and last residue. A D gene is named only where the DNA matches it firmly. Not every row has a clone size; where given, it reads once, few, many or a size class.

TRBD2 | TRBJ2-5 | TRBV27 | NA | CASSRGLAVPGETQYF | TGTGCCAGCAGCCGTGGACTAGCGGTCCCGGGGGAGACCCAGTACTTC
TRBD2 | TRBJ2-7 | TRBV20-1 | once | CSASRLAGGRSYEQYF | TGCAGTGCTAGTAGACTAGCGGGAGGTAGATCTTACGAGCAGTACTTC
NA | TRBJ2-1 | TRBV4-2 | NA | CASSQDPGFGQFF | TGTGCCAGCAGCCAAGATCCCGGGTTTGGGCAGTTCTTC
NA | TRBJ1-6 | TRBV5-6 | NA | CASSSGAGNSPLHF | TGTGCCAGCAGCTCCGGGGCGGGGAATTCACCCCTCCACTTT
NA | TRBJ2-7 | TRBV5-4 | NA | CASSTGLTSSYEQYF | TGTGCCAGCAGCACGGGACTCACTAGCTCCTACGAGCAGTACTTC
NA | TRBJ2-1 | TRBV9 | NA | CASSGRRGRNEQFF | TGTGCCAGCAGCGGCCGGAGAGGGCGGAATGAGCAGTTCTTC
NA | TRBJ1-2 | TRBV27 | NA | CASSLIVDGGYNGYTF | TGTGCCAGCAGTTTGATCGTTGATGGGGGGTATAATGGCTACACCTTC
TRBD1 | TRBJ1-2 | TRBV25-1 | NA | CASRPTGGTYGYTF | TGTGCCAGCAGACCGACAGGGGGCACCTATGGCTACACCTTC
NA | TRBJ1-2 | TRBV7-9 | NA | CASSEGGNYGYTF | TGTGCCAGCAGCGAGGGGGGGAACTATGGCTACACCTTC
NA | TRBJ2-1 | TRBV15 | NA | CATSREKPGSYNEQFF | TGTGCCACCAGCAGAGAAAAGCCCGGCTCCTACAATGAGCAGTTCTTC
NA | TRBJ1-3 | TRBV30 | once | CAWSVLGADSAYSGNTIYF | TGTGCCTGGAGTGTACTAGGAGCGGACAGCGCCTACTCTGGAAACACCATATATTTT
NA | TRBJ2-2 | TRBV20-1 | NA | CSASPSGELFF | TGCAGTGCGTCCCCTAGCGGGGAGCTGTTTTTT
NA | TRBJ2-7 | TRBV5-5 | NA | CASSLEMDYSYEQYF | TGTGCCAGCAGCTTGGAGATGGACTATTCCTACGAGCAGTACTTC
TRBD2 | TRBJ2-1 | TRBV4-1 | NA | CASSQDLLAVSYNEQFF | TGCGCCAGCAGCCAAGATCTACTAGCGGTCTCCTACAATGAGCAGTTCTTC
TRBD2 | TRBJ2-5 | TRBV5-1 | NA | CASSSDGGRARETQYF | TGCGCCAGCAGCTCCGACGGGGGGAGGGCTAGGGAGACCCAGTACTTC
TRBD2 | TRBJ2-7 | TRBV27 | NA | CASSLNTRGGEQYF | TGTGCCAGCAGTTTAAATACGCGGGGGGGCGAGCAGTACTTC
NA | TRBJ1-2 | TRBV29-1 | NA | CSVEVEGGYTF | TGCAGCGTTGAGGTGGAGGGCGGCTACACCTTC
TRBD1 | TRBJ2-1 | TRBV27 | NA | CASSIRDSHNEQFF | TGTGCCAGCAGTATCCGGGACAGCCACAATGAGCAGTTCTTC
NA | TRBJ1-5 | TRBV5-4 | NA | CASSRGGMYSNQPQHF | TGTGCCAGCAGCCGGGGGGGAATGTATAGCAATCAGCCCCAGCATTTT
NA | TRBJ1-5 | TRBV7-9 | NA | CASSPSLSGIGQPQHF | TGTGCCAGCAGCCCGTCCCTATCAGGGATCGGTCAGCCCCAGCATTTT
TRBD2 | TRBJ2-1 | TRBV7-9 | NA | CASSTGLAAGNEQFF | TGTGCCAGCAGCACAGGACTAGCGGCCGGTAATGAGCAGTTCTTC
NA | TRBJ1-5 | TRBV18 | NA | CASSQSGQGQPQHF | TGTGCCAGCTCCCAGTCCGGTCAGGGACAGCCCCAGCATTTT
NA | TRBJ1-2 | TRBV6-1 | NA | CASSEVGDIYGYTF | TGTGCCAGCAGTGAAGTTGGGGACATCTATGGCTACACCTTC
TRBD2 | TRBJ2-1 | TRBV5-1 | NA | CASSLPGLAAQASDEQFF | TGCGCCAGCAGCTTACCGGGACTAGCGGCCCAGGCATCGGATGAGCAGTTCTTC
NA | TRBJ1-2 | TRBV30 | NA | CAWSSGRGLGYGYTF | TGTGCCTGGAGTTCAGGGAGGGGCTTGGGCTATGGCTACACCTTC
TRBD1 | TRBJ1-4 | TRBV7-9 | NA | CASSTGTGVGEKLFF | TGTGCCAGCAGCACCGGGACAGGGGTAGGGGAAAAACTGTTTTTT
NA | TRBJ2-6 | TRBV6-9 | NA | CASRGSSGANVLTF | TGTGCCAGCAGGGGGAGCTCTGGGGCCAACGTCCTGACTTTC
NA | TRBJ2-1 | TRBV5-1 | NA | CASSFGTQSYNEQFF | TGCGCCAGCAGCTTCGGGACACAGTCCTACAATGAGCAGTTCTTC
NA | TRBJ1-4 | TRBV18 | once | CASSTSGQIFGGEKLFF | TGTGCCAGCTCCACGTCGGGACAAATCTTTGGTGGTGAAAAACTGTTTTTT
NA | TRBJ2-7 | TRBV28 | NA | CASSTGPIYEQYF | TGTGCCAGCAGTACTGGGCCCATCTACGAGCAGTACTTC
NA | TRBJ1-4 | TRBV5-4 | NA | CASSRDGGPDEKLFF | TGTGCCAGCAGTCGAGACGGGGGGCCAGATGAAAAACTGTTTTTT
NA | TRBJ2-2 | TRBV9 | NA | CASSVTTVANTGELFF | TGTGCCAGCAGCGTGACGACAGTCGCGAACACCGGGGAGCTGTTTTTT
NA | TRBJ2-3 | TRBV7-9 | NA | CASSPGGVRGADTQYF | TGTGCCAGCAGCCCAGGAGGTGTCAGGGGAGCAGATACGCAGTATTTT
NA | TRBJ1-3 | TRBV29-1 | NA | CSVVSRVVSGNTIYF | TGCAGCGTTGTTTCCAGGGTAGTCTCTGGAAACACCATATATTTT
TRBD2 | TRBJ2-2 | TRBV18 | NA | CASSPREGANTGELFF | TGTGCCAGCTCACCACGGGAGGGCGCGAACACCGGGGAGCTGTTTTTT
NA | TRBJ2-3 | TRBV5-1 | few | CASSLYRPQGDTQYF | TGCGCCAGCAGCTTATACCGACCGCAGGGAGATACGCAGTATTTT
TRBD1 | TRBJ1-2 | TRBV4-2 | NA | CASSQDRGQGDFYGYTF | TGTGCCAGCAGCCAAGATCGGGGGCAGGGGGATTTCTATGGCTACACCTTC
TRBD1 | TRBJ2-5 | TRBV4-1 | NA | CASSQEYRGQETQYF | TGCGCCAGCAGCCAAGAGTACAGGGGGCAAGAGACCCAGTACTTC
NA | TRBJ1-5 | TRBV30 | once | CAWSVTANQPQHF | TGTGCCTGGAGTGTAACAGCAAATCAGCCCCAGCATTTT
TRBD2 | TRBJ2-3 | TRBV11-3 | few | CASSPGTSGSADTQYF | TGTGCCAGCAGTCCGGGGACTAGCGGGAGCGCAGATACGCAGTATTTT
TRBD2 | TRBJ2-1 | TRBV9 | NA | CASSVTVPGLAEVHEQFF | TGTGCCAGCAGCGTGACAGTACCGGGACTAGCGGAGGTCCATGAGCAGTTCTTC
TRBD1 | TRBJ2-5 | TRBV27 | once | CASSSRTGRETQYF | TGTGCCAGCAGTTCCCGGACAGGGCGAGAGACCCAGTACTTC
TRBD2 | TRBJ2-1 | TRBV5-1 | NA | CASSLQGLDTTNEQFF | TGCGCCAGCAGCCTTCAGGGACTAGACACAACCAATGAGCAGTTCTTC
TRBD2 | TRBJ2-2 | TRBV29-1 | NA | CSVGLLAGVDTGELFF | TGCAGCGTTGGCCTACTAGCGGGAGTCGACACCGGGGAGCTGTTTTTT
TRBD2 | TRBJ2-5 | TRBV18 | NA | CASSLGRGGQETQYF | TGTGCCAGCTCACTCGGACGGGGGGGCCAAGAGACCCAGTACTTC
NA | TRBJ1-6 | TRBV28 | NA | CASRSPGAGNSPLHF | TGTGCCAGCAGATCCCCAGGGGCTGGTAATTCACCCCTCCACTTT
TRBD1 | TRBJ2-7 | TRBV5-1 | few | CASSLVRGPYEQYF | TGCGCCAGCAGCTTGGTTAGGGGGCCCTACGAGCAGTACTTC
NA | TRBJ2-2 | TRBV9 | NA | CASSVEPPFHTGELFF | TGTGCCAGCAGCGTAGAGCCCCCCTTTCACACCGGGGAGCTGTTTTTT